This TCR beta chain was identified in a study of shared clonotypes between healthy human individuals (TCRdb year 2020). As for the study more broadly: A few men and two women, aged 18 to 49 years, made up the cohort. Different laboratories and diverse techniques were used to prepare libraries and sequence TCR repertoires, to increase sequencing depth and limit assay-specific biases. For each donor, CD4 naive and CD4 memory were each run on three plates, CD8 naive on two plates, and CD8 memory on one plate. Each donor's leukapheresis produced roughly between about 0.8 and 10 billion PBMCs. To estimate repertoire size and how much clonotype sharing occurs between individuals, the study deeply sequenced the blood TCR repertoires of several healthy adults.

The donors were healthy, HIV-negative adults who had no recently reported acute infections or vaccinations. Every donor was a Caucasian adult residing in Nashville, Tennessee, USA. Magnetic negative selection was used to enrich CD4+ T cells, after which naive cells were positively selected on CD45RA and the negative fraction became the memory subset. After blood collection by leukapheresis, PBMCs were isolated using Ficoll-Histopaque density gradient centrifugation and then cryopreserved in the vapor phase of liquid nitrogen. Analytical flow cytometry was used to check the purity and quantity of each magnetically sorted T cell population. Each sorted fraction had its genomic DNA isolated and then quantified by UV absorbance on a Nanodrop 2000c. This clone was observed a few times. Its antigen is not yet known. One base away there is no much larger clone; base qualities are not given. Here is what the overall study found, with its caveats: About 5% of naive CD4, 3.5% of naive CD8, approximately 2% of memory CD4, and around 0.42% of memory CD8 clonotypes were shared across four donors. Only blood was sampled, and tissue TCR repertoires likely differ from those in blood. Naive subsets generally had larger estimated clonotype richness than memory subsets. Clonotypes shared by all four sorted-subset donors showed higher generation probabilities than non-shared clonotypes. Even with the large sequencing depth, rarefaction of the sorted-subset datasets indicated that sequencing was incomplete. Pairwise subsampling led to the expectation that sequencing depth would affect the degree of clonotype sharing among donors. Because the study included only a small number of donors, the genetic and exposure-history diversity represented was limited.

V is shortened by 8 bases, J by 8 bases, and the region joining them spans 15 bases. The CDR3 runs 12 residues from the cysteine to the phenylalanine. The DNA shown is the 36-base CDR3, in frame from base 1. CDR1 SNHLY and CDR2 FYNNEI were looked up in the germline V gene. TCR CDR3 regions were amplified from genomic DNA by multiplex PCR using the deep immunoSEQ assay. Extracted genomic DNA from each cell subset was distributed evenly across all wells of several immunoSEQ 96-well plates, and each plate was treated as a replicate. For sorted subsets, about 200 ng genomic DNA, equal to 30,000 or so T cell genomes, was loaded into each replicate PCR. Purified libraries were quantified with a Qubit 3.0 fluorometer, sized on a Bioanalyzer 2100, and re-quantified with the KAPA Library Quantification kit. Every immunoSEQ 96-well plate was sequenced on a dedicated single-read 150-cycle Illumina NextSeq 550 flow cell. In the source study's methods: Because the immunoSEQ output included only junctional sequences and no quality scores, the filtering could not be the same as the filtering used for full-length reads. Sequences were annotated with PyIR, a Python wrapper for IgBLAST v1.9, and V/J genes and CDR3 were assigned using IMGT germline references. Reads were removed for weak V/J assignments (E-value above 1e-6), missing CDR3, stop codons, out-of-frame junctions, or ambiguous translated residues. A V3J clonotype was defined by an identical inferred V gene, J gene, and CDR3 amino acid sequence. Percentage overlap between repertoires was computed as shared unique clonotypes divided by the size of the smaller repertoire. Repertoire richness was assessed with RTK rarefaction, the Chao1 estimator, and Recon v2.1 estimates of unobserved clonotypes. OLGA was used to compute generation probabilities for all TCRbeta clonotypes that the gDNA method yielded from several donors. TCRdb took over this immuneACCESS table, retaining in-frame rearrangements with V and J assigned. Such tables are incomplete; in checked studies, under half of the missing clones stem from an unresolved V gene, and the remainder is unexplained. V and J calls and clone size follow that table, whereas D and trimming were derived from the DNA. Present in this sample are approximately 1.1 million clones, around 78% of which were seen just once. The top ten clones comprise approximately 0.52% of the sample.

Recombination joined TRBV2 with TRBJ1-2, with no confident D gene call. Input material: memory CD4+ T cells from PBMCs. Per the publication, the cell subset or site label means: CD45RA-negative fraction. The sequence was obtained from a young man in good health. Some clones in this sample may be carry-over from other donors' samples. The CDR3 reads as follows: CASALGPRGYTF. The nucleotide sequence reads as follows: TGTGCCAGCGCCCTAGGACCAAGAGGCTACACCTTC.